This T cell receptor beta chain is from a study of beta chain features in type 1 diabetes. Study outcomes and limitations: Researchers cautioned that cDNA sequencing could over-represent cells with high TCR expression. Compared with healthy donors, patients appeared to share more similar naive, central memory and regulatory TCRB repertoires.

Trimming removed 5 bases from V and 2 bases from J, with 9 bases in between. CDR1 and CDR2 from the germline V gene are GTSNPN and SVGIG (reference sequence). The length of the CDR3 is 13 residues. Sequenced material consisted of expressed TCRB transcripts (all of the isolated RNA was reverse transcribed). Profiled with immunoSEQ multiplex PCR; TCRdb holds only in-frame clones, not every one. The profile shows roughly 500,000 clones, 30% of them singletons. Sorting with CD45RO/CCR7/CD25/CD127/CD95/CD27 yielded naive, central memory, regulatory and stem-like memory CD4+ cells. A remark on this clone: Its antigen is as yet unknown.

The sequence derives from a man aged 18 to 35 in good health. This chain connects TRBV30 to TRBJ2-2; TRBD1 or TRBD2 may be the D gene (6 bases each). Specimen: naive CD4+ T cells from blood. CDR3 DNA sequence: TGTGCCTGGGGCGGGACAAACACCGGGGAGCTGTTTTTT. Translation gives CAWGGTNTGELFF. Variable domain in full (rest from reference TRBV30 and TRBJ2-2): SQTIHQWPATLVQPVGSPLSLECTVEGTSNPNLYWYRQAAGRGLQLLFYSVGIGQISSEVPQNLSASRPQDRQFILSSKKLLLSDSGFYLCAWGGTNTGELFFGEGSRLTVL.